Listed here is a single TCR beta chain. These data come from a study of blood T cell repertoires in COVID-19. Assay used: immunoSEQ multiplex PCR; TCRdb lists only in-frame clones, some missing. Among about 220,000 clones listed, around four fifths were seen once. The CDR3 runs to 16 residues. Germline V gene sequence: CDR1 KGHDR, CDR2 SFDVKD. Trimming stripped 6 bases from V and 1 base from J, with 16 bases between. This chain joins TRBV24-1 and TRBJ2-3; D possibly corresponds to TRBD2 (5 bases). Sequencing was performed on peripheral blood. This TCR came from a woman aged 45-60 years with acute or convalescent COVID-19. Here the CDR3 reads CATSPPIGGGTDTQYF. The CDR3, as DNA: TGTGCCACCAGTCCCCCTATCGGAGGAGGCACAGATACGCAGTATTTT.